The entry below describes one T cell receptor (beta chain). In the original analysis: Reference gene primer amplification yielded estimated nucleated cell counts. Sequenced by immunoSEQ multiplex PCR; TCRdb stores in-frame clones only, minus some. That table gives V, J and clone size, and the DNA gave D and trimming. Among 65,000 to 70,000 clones listed, about 81% were seen once. This entry comes from a study of blood T cell repertoires in COVID-19. Whole-study context: Some COVID-19 samples were acute and others convalescent; all came from the United States, Italy and Spain. T cells, B-cell-depleted T cells, or PBMCs supplied cDNA or gDNA.

This CDR3 is 14 amino acids long. V lost 9 bases, J lost 4 bases, and 10 bases stayed unmatched. The germline V gene encodes CDR1 MNHEY and CDR2 SVGAGI. V usage is TRBV6-5 and J usage is TRBJ2-3, with 7 bases identical to TRBD1. The receptor's source is a human donor in a cohort sampled during active COVID-19. Specimen: peripheral blood. DNA for the CDR3: TGTGCCAGTTCTACAGGGGAAGCGTCAGATACGCAGTATTTT. Its protein product is CASSTGEASDTQYF.